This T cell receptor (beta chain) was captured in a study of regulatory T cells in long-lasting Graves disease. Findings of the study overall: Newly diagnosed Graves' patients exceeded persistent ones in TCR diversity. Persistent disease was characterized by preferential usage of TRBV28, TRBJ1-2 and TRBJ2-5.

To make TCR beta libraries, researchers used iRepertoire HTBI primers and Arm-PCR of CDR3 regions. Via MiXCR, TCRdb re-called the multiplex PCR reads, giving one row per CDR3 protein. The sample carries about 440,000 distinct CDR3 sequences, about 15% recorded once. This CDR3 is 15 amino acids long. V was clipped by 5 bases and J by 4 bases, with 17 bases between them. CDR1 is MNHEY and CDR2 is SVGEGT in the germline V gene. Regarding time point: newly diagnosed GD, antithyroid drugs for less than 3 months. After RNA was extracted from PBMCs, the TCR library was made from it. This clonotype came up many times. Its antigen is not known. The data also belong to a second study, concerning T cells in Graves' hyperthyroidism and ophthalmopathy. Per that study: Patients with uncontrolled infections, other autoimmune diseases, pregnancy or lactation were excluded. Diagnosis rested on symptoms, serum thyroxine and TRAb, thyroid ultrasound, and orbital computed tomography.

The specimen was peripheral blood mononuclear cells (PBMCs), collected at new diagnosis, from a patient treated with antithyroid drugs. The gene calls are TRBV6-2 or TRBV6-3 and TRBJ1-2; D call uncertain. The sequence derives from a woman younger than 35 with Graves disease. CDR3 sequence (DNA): TGTGCCAGCAGTGAAGGGTTCGGTCAATCCTATGGCTACACCTTC. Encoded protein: CASSEGFGQSYGYTF.